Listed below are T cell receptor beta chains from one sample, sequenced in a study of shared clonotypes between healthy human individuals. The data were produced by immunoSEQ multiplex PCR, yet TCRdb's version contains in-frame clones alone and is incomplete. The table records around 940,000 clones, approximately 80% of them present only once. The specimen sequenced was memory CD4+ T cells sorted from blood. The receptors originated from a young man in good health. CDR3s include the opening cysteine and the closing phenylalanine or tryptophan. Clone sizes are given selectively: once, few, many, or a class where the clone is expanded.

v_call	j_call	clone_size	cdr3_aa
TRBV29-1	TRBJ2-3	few	CSVSTGRALVAQYF
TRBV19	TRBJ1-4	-	CASSRMSGGEKLFF
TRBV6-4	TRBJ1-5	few	CASSLGDSSNQPQHF
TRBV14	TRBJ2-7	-	CASSQLGTGGAATYEQYF
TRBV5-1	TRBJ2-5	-	CASSRTVSKETQYF
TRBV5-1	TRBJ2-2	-	CASSLEGRHTGELFF
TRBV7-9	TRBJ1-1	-	CASSLATVNTEAFF
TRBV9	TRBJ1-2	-	CASSDRPDYGYTF
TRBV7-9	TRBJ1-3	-	CASSYGGTEGNTIYF
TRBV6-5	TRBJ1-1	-	CASTMNTEAFF
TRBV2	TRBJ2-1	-	CASSRDGSTYNEQFF
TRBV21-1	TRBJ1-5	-	CASRPDRSPNQPQHF
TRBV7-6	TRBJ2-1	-	CASRRYEGPYEQFF
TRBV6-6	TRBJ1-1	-	CASCCPQWMNTEAFF
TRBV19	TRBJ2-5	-	CASSGGTGGPETQYF
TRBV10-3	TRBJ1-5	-	CAISEAGQNQPQHF
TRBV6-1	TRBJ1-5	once	CASSEEGVSTQHF
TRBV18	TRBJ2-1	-	CASSQFRDSYNEQFF
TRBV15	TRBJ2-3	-	CATSRAPGASDTQYF
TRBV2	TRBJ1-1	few	CASSDSYLGGYAFF
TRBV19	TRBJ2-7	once	CASTPHGTGANEQYF
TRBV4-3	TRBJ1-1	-	CASSQAWTLNTEAFF
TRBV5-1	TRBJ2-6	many	CASSLTFDPSGANVLTF
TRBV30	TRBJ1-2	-	CAWSELLGGNYGYTF
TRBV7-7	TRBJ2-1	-	CASSYGSGSEQFF
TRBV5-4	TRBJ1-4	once	CASSLRGTGVNEKLFF
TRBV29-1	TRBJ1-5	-	CSVAAGPNQPQHF
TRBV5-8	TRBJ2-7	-	CASSLVGTGGYEQYF
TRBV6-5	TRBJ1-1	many	CASSPKTGLSTEAFF
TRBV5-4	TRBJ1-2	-	CASSLASGGYYGYTF
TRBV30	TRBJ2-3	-	CAWRLAGTDTQYF
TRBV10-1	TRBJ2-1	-	CASSESPGTSGSNEQFF
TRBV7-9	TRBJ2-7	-	CASSLGSYEQYF
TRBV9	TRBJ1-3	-	CASSVEGAVRNTIYF
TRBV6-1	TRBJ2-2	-	CASSAQGAGTGELFF
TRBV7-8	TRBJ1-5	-	CASSLGATGPERPNQPQHF
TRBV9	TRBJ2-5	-	CASSSFVRGQETQYF
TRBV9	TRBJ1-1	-	CASSTRRETEAFF
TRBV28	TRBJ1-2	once	CASSLSHGGYTF
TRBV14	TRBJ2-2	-	CASSLTTAGQNTGELFF
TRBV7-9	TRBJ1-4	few	CAILGAGKLFF
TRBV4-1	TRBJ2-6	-	CASSQEPINSGANVLTF
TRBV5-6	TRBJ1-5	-	CASSLGSGVNQPQHF
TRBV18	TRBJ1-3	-	CASFNREDAGNTIYF